Each of the 30 T cell receptor beta chains below was sequenced from the same sample in a study of beta chain features in type 1 diabetes. The authors reverse transcribed all of the isolated RNA, so sequencing captured expressed TCRB transcripts. TCRdb keeps only in-frame clones here, not all; method: immunoSEQ multiplex PCR. The top ten hold 0.019% of the sample, which has roughly 400,000 clones, less than 15% seen once. The sequenced material came from naive CD4+ T cells from blood. All receptors derive from a woman younger than 35 in good health.

V and J are TRBV11-2 and TRBJ2-7; 7 nucleotides line up with TRBD1. CDR3 length: 14 amino acids. Germline V gene sequence: CDR1 SGHAT, CDR2 FQNNGV. V shed 4 bases, J shed 5 bases, and the junction held 8 bases outside the gene matches. Written as DNA, the CDR3 is TGTGCCAGCAGCTCCGTGACAGGGAATCACGAGCAGTACTTC. Residues: CASSSVTGNHEQYF.

This chain links TRBV5-1 with TRBJ2-2, with TRBD1 matching over 7 bases. Germline V gene lookup returns CDR1 SGHRS and CDR2 YFSETQ. This CDR3 spans 14 amino acids. V gave up 7 bases and J gave up 3 bases; unmatched junction bases: 6. This CDR3 is CASGAGGYTGELFF. The CDR3 nucleotides are TGCGCCAGCGGCGCAGGGGGTTACACCGGGGAGCTGTTTTTT.

A note on this clone: Different DNA sequences within this sample yield the same CDR3. The V gene is TRBV7-3, the J gene TRBJ2-3; D is undetermined. Trimming removed 1 base from V and 0 bases from J, with 5 bases in between. This CDR3 is built from 14 residues. The germline CDR1 and CDR2 sequences are SGHTA and FQGTGA. The CDR3 sequence: CASSLRASTDTQYF. Here the CDR3 DNA reads TGTGCCAGCAGCTTAAGGGCGAGCACAGATACGCAGTATTTT.

This clone was seen more than once but under ten times. This rearrangement joins TRBV9 to TRBJ1-1; a possible D gene is TRBD1 (5 bases). Trimming shortened V by 4 bases and J by 5 bases, and 12 bases separated the two germline ends. Germline loops: CDR1 SGDLS, CDR2 YYNGEE. There are 13 residues in the CDR3. CDR3: CASSFTGRTEAFF. CDR3 in DNA: TGTGCCAGCAGCTTCACAGGTCGGACTGAAGCTTTCTTT. Based on the CDR3 plus reference TRBV9 and TRBJ1-1, the full variable domain is DSGVTQTPKHLITATGQRVTLRCSPRSGDLSVYWYQQSLDQGLQFLIQYYNGEERAKGNILERFSAQQFPDLHSELNLSSLELGDSALYFCASSFTGRTEAFFGQGTRLTVV.

The chain uses TRBV29-1 and TRBJ2-5; D is perhaps TRBD2 (7 bases). Trimming cost V 6 bases and J 5 bases, with 13 bases left between them. The CDR3 consists of 12 residues. CDR1 and CDR2 from the germline V gene are SQVTM and ANQGSEA. In DNA form, the CDR3 reads TGCAGCGTCCACAGGGAGGGGGAGACCCAGTACTTC. It specifies CSVHREGETQYF.

This clone was seen only a few times. V is TRBV7-8 and J is TRBJ1-2; D not resolved. The V gene's germline CDR1 is SGHVS and CDR2 FQNEAQ. This CDR3 region has 13 residues. Deletions cut 5 bases from V and 8 bases from J, with 15 bases between. CDR3 nucleotides: TGTGCCAGCAGCCGGACTACGGAGCGGGGCTACACCTTC. The encoded protein is CASSRTTERGYTF. The variable domain in full, completed from reference TRBV7-8 and TRBJ1-2, reads GAGVSQSPRYKVAKRGQDVALRCDPISGHVSLFWYQQALGQGPEFLTYFQNEAQLDKSGLPSDRFFAERPEGSVSTLKIQRTQQEDSAVYLCASSRTTERGYTFGSGTRLTVV.

J is TRBJ2-7 and V is TRBV30, with a tentative D call TRBD2 (6 bases). The germline V and J ends were trimmed by 4 bases and 0 bases, with 10 bases remaining between them. The CDR3 sequence is 13 residues long. The germline CDR1 and CDR2 sequences are GTSNPN and SVGIG (reference sequence). The CDR3 DNA reads as TGTGCCTGGAAGGAGGGCCTCTCCTACGAGCAGTACTTC. This encodes CAWKEGLSYEQYF.

A few counts support this clone. The chain combines TRBV9 with TRBJ2-6; D is perhaps TRBD2 (6 bases). Germline V gene sequence: CDR1 SGDLS, CDR2 YYNGEE. The CDR3 sequence is 16 residues long. V lost 1 base and J lost 4, with 12 bases in between. This chain's CDR3 is CASSVLGGAGANVLTF. The CDR3 DNA reads TGTGCCAGCAGCGTACTTGGAGGGGCAGGGGCCAACGTCCTGACTTTC.

This clone was detected a few times. The V gene is TRBV7-3, the J gene TRBJ1-5; 8 positions agree with TRBD1. V lost 2 bases to trimming and J lost 7 bases; unmatched junction nucleotides: 16. The CDR3 has 18 amino acids. Germline values: CDR1 SGHTA, CDR2 FQGTGA. Written as DNA, the CDR3 is TGTGCCAGCAGCTTAGGAGTCCGGGACAGGACCCTCGGACAGCCCCAGCATTTT. Protein: CASSLGVRDRTLGQPQHF.

The chain combines TRBV27 with TRBJ2-3; D is uncertain. The V and J ends lost 4 bases and 2 bases respectively, with 7 bases between them. Germline V gene data show CDR1 as MNHEY and CDR2 as SMNVEV (reference sequence). CDR3 length: 13 amino acids. CDR3 in amino acids: CASSSYNTDTQYF. CDR3 nucleotides: TGTGCCAGCAGTTCGTACAACACAGATACGCAGTATTTT.

The V gene is TRBV15, the J gene TRBJ1-5, with D maybe TRBD1 (5 bases). V lost 1 base and J 3 bases, leaving 13 bases between the germline ends. Per the germline V gene, CDR1 is LNHNV and CDR2 is YYDKDF (reference sequence). CDR3 size: 16 residues. CDR3: CATSRVGRWDNQPQHF. In nucleotides, the CDR3 is TGTGCCACCAGCAGAGTGGGGCGGTGGGACAATCAGCCCCAGCATTTT.

The J gene is TRBJ2-5, the V gene TRBV19; D perhaps matches TRBD1 (5 bases). This CDR3 comprises 14 residues. V lost 5 bases, J lost 1 base, and 11 bases lay in between. Germline V gene data show CDR1 as LNHDA and CDR2 as SQIVND (reference sequence). CDR3 loop: CASSVDRSQETQYF. CDR3 coding DNA: TGTGCCAGTAGTGTTGACAGAAGCCAAGAGACCCAGTACTTC.

This clone has more than one count but fewer than ten. This chain uses TRBV18 with TRBJ2-2; TRBD2 matches 10 bases. With 3 bases clipped from V and 4 bases from J, the junction kept 2 bases outside the gene matches. Looked up from germline, CDR1 is KGHSH and CDR2 is LQKENI. The CDR3 is 15 amino acids. CDR3 in amino acids: CASSPLAGVTGELFF. The CDR3 coding sequence is TGTGCCAGCTCACCTCTAGCGGGAGTCACCGGGGAGCTGTTTTTT.

In this sample, this clone turned up a few times. The same CDR3 also results from other DNA sequences found in this sample. V gene TRBV7-9 combines with J gene TRBJ2-1, with a weak D call TRBD2 (5 bases). This CDR3 spans 14 amino acids. The germline CDR1 and CDR2 sequences are SEHNR and FQNEAQ (reference sequence). The V and J ends lost 5 bases and 2 bases respectively, with 10 bases between them. CDR3 DNA sequence: TGTGCCAGCAGCCTCAGCGGTACCTACAATGAGCAGTTCTTC. Its protein product is CASSLSGTYNEQFF.

This clone showed up just a few times. The rearrangement joins TRBV30 to TRBJ2-3, with 16 nucleotides matching TRBD2. The CDR3 runs 17 residues. V was pared by 2 bases and J by 3 bases, with 5 bases of the junction left unmatched. The V gene's germline CDR1 is GTSNPN and CDR2 SVGIG (reference sequence). In DNA, the CDR3 is TGTGCCTGGAGTCCGGGACTAGCGGGAGGGAGGACAGATACGCAGTATTTT. Encoded protein: CAWSPGLAGGRTDTQYF.

This clone came up a few times. This chain links TRBV30 with TRBJ1-1; no firm D call. The CDR3 is 15 residues long. Trimming stripped 1 base from V and 0 bases from J, with 12 bases between. CDR1 and CDR2 (germline): GTSNPN, SVGIG (reference sequence). The CDR3 sequence is CAWSAGLLMNTEAFF. CDR3 nucleotides: TGTGCCTGGAGTGCGGGTTTACTCATGAACACTGAAGCTTTCTTT.

The V gene is TRBV29-1, the J gene TRBJ2-1; TRBD1 matches 8 bases. CDR3 length equals 15 residues. V lost 8 bases to trimming and J lost 8 bases; unmatched junction nucleotides: 17. Germline CDR1 reads SQVTM; CDR2 reads ANQGSEA. The CDR3 sequence: CSTGPGGDYRHEQFF. Written as DNA, the CDR3 is TGCAGCACCGGTCCAGGGGGCGACTATAGGCATGAGCAGTTCTTC.

The genes are TRBV6-6 and TRBJ2-5, with 8 nucleotides matching TRBD2. Germline-derived CDR1 and CDR2 are MNHNY and SVGAGI (reference sequence). CDR3 length: 13 amino acids. J gave up 2 bases and V 8 bases, and 4 bases lay outside the gene matches. The CDR3 nucleotides are TGTGCCAGCGGGATAGCGGGGCAAGAGACCCAGTACTTC. Translating it yields CASGIAGQETQYF.

This clone occurred a few times. DNA of the CDR3: TGTGCCAGCAATGGACAGGGTGTGACTAGCTATGGCTACACCTTC. Amino acids: CASNGQGVTSYGYTF. The chain carries TRBV2 and TRBJ1-2; 8 bases are a match to TRBD1. Trimming at V came to 7 bases and at J to 4 bases, leaving 11 bases not matched to a gene. CDR1 and CDR2 from the germline V gene are SNHLY and FYNNEI. This CDR3 comprises 15 residues.

This clone has just a few counts. This rearrangement joins TRBV9 to TRBJ2-5, with 8 bases that match TRBD2. The CDR3 runs to 16 residues. The ends lost 5 bases at V and 2 bases at J; junction bases unmatched: 11. Germline CDR1 and CDR2: SGDLS and YYNGEE. CDR3: CASSGSGTRGQETQYF. CDR3 in DNA: TGTGCCAGCAGTGGCTCCGGGACTAGAGGACAAGAGACCCAGTACTTC.

This clone was found a few times. The V and J genes are TRBV6-6 and TRBJ2-1; D gene uncertain. Trimming stripped 8 bases from V and 8 bases from J, with 10 bases between. Germline V lookup: CDR1 MNHNY, CDR2 SVGAGI (reference sequence). This CDR3 region has 11 residues. The CDR3 protein is CASSPLDEQFF. In DNA, the CDR3 is TGTGCCAGCTCCCCTTTAGATGAGCAGTTCTTC.

This clone has just a few counts. The chain employs TRBV29-1 and TRBJ1-2; no clear D. Germline loops: CDR1 SQVTM, CDR2 ANQGSEA. This CDR3 region has 12 residues. Trimming cost V 4 bases and J 3 bases, with 9 bases left between them. This CDR3 reads CSVVRGDYGYTF. Written as DNA, the CDR3 is TGCAGCGTTGTACGCGGGGACTATGGCTACACCTTC.

This clone showed up just a few times. V gene TRBV4-2 combines with J gene TRBJ2-7; unclear D gene. This CDR3 is 12 amino acids long. V was trimmed by 3 bases and J by 6 bases, leaving 9 bases between them. Germline V gene sequence: CDR1 LGHNA, CDR2 YNFKEQ. The CDR3: CASSQHFGEQYF. DNA of the CDR3: TGTGCCAGCAGCCAGCATTTCGGCGAGCAGTACTTC.

The chain uses TRBV28 and TRBJ2-5, with 8 bases lining up with TRBD1. The J segment lost 3 bases and the V segment lost 4 bases, leaving 4 bases of the junction unmatched. This CDR3 contains 14 residues. Germline CDR1 MDHEN, CDR2 SYDVKM. CDR3 DNA: TGTGCCAGCAGTTCGGACAGGGAAAAAGAGACCCAGTACTTC. Its translation is CASSSDREKETQYF.

CDR3 in amino acids: CASILRDSPTNEKLFF. As DNA, the CDR3 is TGTGCCAGCATCCTGAGGGACAGCCCAACTAATGAAAAACTGTTTTTT. The chain combines TRBV6-6 with TRBJ1-4; the match to TRBD1 covers 7 bases. Germline-derived CDR1 and CDR2 are MNHNY and SVGAGI (reference sequence). This CDR3 contains 16 residues. The J segment lost 0 bases and the V segment lost 7 bases, leaving 8 bases of the junction unmatched.

This sequence joins TRBV27 and TRBJ1-5; D possibly corresponds to TRBD1 (5 bases). V lost 5 bases, J lost 0 bases, and 8 bases lay in between. The germline CDR1 and CDR2 sequences are MNHEY and SMNVEV (reference sequence). The CDR3 runs to 14 residues. The CDR3 protein is CASSGTSSNQPQHF. The CDR3 DNA reads TGTGCCAGCAGTGGGACTTCTAGCAATCAGCCCCAGCATTTT.

The chain employs TRBV30 and TRBJ2-5; possibly TRBD1 for D (5 bases). This CDR3 has 12 amino acids. The germline V and J ends were trimmed by 2 bases and 3 bases, with 7 bases remaining between them. CDR1 and CDR2 from the germline V gene are GTSNPN and SVGIG (reference sequence). The CDR3 region has the DNA TGTGCCTGGAGTCAGGGAAAAGAGACCCAGTACTTC. It yields the protein CAWSQGKETQYF.

The table lists this clone with a few counts. The chain employs TRBV5-6 and TRBJ2-3; 13 positions agree with TRBD2. CDR1 is SGHDT and CDR2 is YYEEEE in the germline V gene. The CDR3 totals 17 residues. The ends lost 1 base at V and 4 bases at J; junction bases unmatched: 6. The CDR3 reads CASSLSRTSGSSDTQYF. The CDR3 DNA reads TGTGCCAGCAGCTTGTCGCGGACTAGCGGGAGCTCAGATACGCAGTATTTT.

The sample holds a few counts of this clone. The gene calls are TRBV14 and TRBJ2-5; 11 nucleotides agree with TRBD2. J lost 4 bases, V lost 0 bases, and 7 bases had no gene match. Germline values: CDR1 SGHDN, CDR2 FVKESK. The CDR3 has 17 amino acids. The CDR3 protein is CASSQESRLAGRETQYF. In DNA form, the CDR3 reads TGTGCCAGCAGCCAAGAGTCGAGACTAGCGGGAAGAGAGACCCAGTACTTC.

A few counts support this clone. CDR3 in amino acids: CSFSSGRVSDTQYF. The CDR3 coding sequence is TGCAGCTTCTCTAGCGGGAGGGTCTCGGATACGCAGTATTTT. The chain links TRBV29-1 to TRBJ2-3; 12 positions agree with TRBD2. This CDR3 region has 14 residues. After removal of 8 bases from V and 6 bases from J, the junction contained 9 bases not matched to a gene. CDR1 is SQVTM, CDR2 ANQGSEA, per germline.